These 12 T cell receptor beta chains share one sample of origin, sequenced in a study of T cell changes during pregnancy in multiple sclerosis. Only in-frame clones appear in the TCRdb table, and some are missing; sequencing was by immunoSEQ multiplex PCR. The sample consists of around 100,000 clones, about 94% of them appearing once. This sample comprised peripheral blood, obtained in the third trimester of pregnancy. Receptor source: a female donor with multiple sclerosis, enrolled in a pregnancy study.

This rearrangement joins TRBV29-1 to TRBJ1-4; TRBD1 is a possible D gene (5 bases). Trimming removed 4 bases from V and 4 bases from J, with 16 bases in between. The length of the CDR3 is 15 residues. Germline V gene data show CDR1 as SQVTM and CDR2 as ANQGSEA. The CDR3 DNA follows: TGCAGCGTTGGGAGATCGGGGGAGGATAATGAAAAACTGTTTTTT. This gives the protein CSVGRSGEDNEKLFF.

The chain's CDR3 is CASSEGPGQPNTEAFF. CDR3 in DNA: TGTGCCAGCAGTGAAGGACCGGGACAACCGAACACTGAAGCTTTCTTT. The chain joins TRBV6-1 to TRBJ1-1, with a weak D call TRBD1 (6 bases). Germline V gene lookup returns CDR1 MNHNS and CDR2 SASEGT. V lost 1 base and J lost 1, with 13 bases in between. CDR3 size: 16 residues.

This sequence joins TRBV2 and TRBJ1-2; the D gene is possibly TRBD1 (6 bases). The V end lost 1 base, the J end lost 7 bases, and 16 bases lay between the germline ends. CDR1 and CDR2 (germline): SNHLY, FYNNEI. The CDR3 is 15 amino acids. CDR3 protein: CASSEDRAFYGGYTF. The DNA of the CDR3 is TGTGCCAGCAGTGAAGACAGGGCCTTTTATGGTGGCTACACCTTC.

CDR3 in amino acids: CASSLPPLQGSGTDTQYF. The CDR3 bases are TGTGCCAGCAGTTTACCTCCACTACAGGGTTCCGGGACAGATACGCAGTATTTT. V usage is TRBV28 and J usage is TRBJ2-3; D perhaps matches TRBD1 (6 bases). V dropped 2 bases and J dropped 3 bases, with 21 bases sitting between them. The CDR3 covers 18 residues. CDR1 MDHEN and CDR2 SYDVKM come from the germline V gene.

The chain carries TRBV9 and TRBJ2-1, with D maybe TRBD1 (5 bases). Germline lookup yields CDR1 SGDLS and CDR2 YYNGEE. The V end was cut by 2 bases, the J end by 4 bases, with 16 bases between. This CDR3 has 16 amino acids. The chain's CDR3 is CASSVFSLGAYNEQFF. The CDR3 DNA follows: TGTGCCAGCAGCGTCTTTAGCCTAGGGGCTTACAATGAGCAGTTCTTC.

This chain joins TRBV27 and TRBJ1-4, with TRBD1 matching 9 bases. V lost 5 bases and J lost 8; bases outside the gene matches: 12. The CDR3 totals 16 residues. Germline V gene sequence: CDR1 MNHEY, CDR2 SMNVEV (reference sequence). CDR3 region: CASSLLGTGKREKLFF. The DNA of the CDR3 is TGTGCCAGCAGTCTGCTTGGGACAGGGAAAAGGGAAAAACTGTTTTTT.

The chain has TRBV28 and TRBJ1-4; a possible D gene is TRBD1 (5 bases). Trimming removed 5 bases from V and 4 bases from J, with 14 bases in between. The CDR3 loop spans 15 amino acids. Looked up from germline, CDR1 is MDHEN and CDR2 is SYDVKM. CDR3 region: CASSPPDGGNEKLFF. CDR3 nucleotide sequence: TGTGCCAGCAGTCCCCCCGACGGGGGTAATGAAAAACTGTTTTTT.

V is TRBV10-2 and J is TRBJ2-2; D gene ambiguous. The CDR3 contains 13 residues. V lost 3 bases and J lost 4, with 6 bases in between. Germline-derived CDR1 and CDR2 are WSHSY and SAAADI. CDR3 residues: CASSDRGTGELFF. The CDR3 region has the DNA TGCGCCAGCAGTGATAGAGGCACCGGGGAGCTGTTTTTT.

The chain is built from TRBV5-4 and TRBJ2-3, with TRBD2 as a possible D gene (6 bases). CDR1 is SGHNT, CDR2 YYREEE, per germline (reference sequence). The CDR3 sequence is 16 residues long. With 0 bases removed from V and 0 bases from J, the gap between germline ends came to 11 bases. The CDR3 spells CASSLAAGLSTDTQYF. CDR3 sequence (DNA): TGTGCCAGCAGCTTGGCCGCGGGACTTAGCACAGATACGCAGTATTTT.

CDR3 nucleotides: TGCGCCAGCAGCTCCGGACAGGGAGTAAGGGCCAACGTCCTGACTTTC. This codes for CASSSGQGVRANVLTF. The chain links TRBV5-1 to TRBJ2-6, with TRBD1 matching 8 bases. There are 16 residues in the CDR3. After removal of 3 bases from V and 5 bases from J, the junction contained 7 bases not matched to a gene. Looked up from germline, CDR1 is SGHRS and CDR2 is YFSETQ.

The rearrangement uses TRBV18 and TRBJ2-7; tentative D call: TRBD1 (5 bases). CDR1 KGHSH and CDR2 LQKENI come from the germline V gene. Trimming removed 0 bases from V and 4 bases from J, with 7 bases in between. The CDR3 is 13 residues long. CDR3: CASSPPTVYEQYF. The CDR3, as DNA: TGTGCCAGCTCACCACCGACAGTTTACGAGCAGTACTTC.

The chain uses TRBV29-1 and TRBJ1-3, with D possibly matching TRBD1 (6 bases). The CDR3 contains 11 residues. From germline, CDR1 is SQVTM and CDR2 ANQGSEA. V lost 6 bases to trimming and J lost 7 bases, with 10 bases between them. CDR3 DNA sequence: TGCAGCGTCCTGGACAGCAACACCATATATTTT. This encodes CSVLDSNTIYF.